In this sample, the clone carrying this T cell receptor beta chain turned up a few times. What it recognizes is unknown. The data were obtained in a study of shared clonotypes between healthy human individuals. The study, taken as a whole, reports: For naive CD4 cells, roughly 5.5% of clonotypes were shared across a few donors.

Terminally differentiated effector memory CD45RA+ cells were excluded by CCR7 positive selection of CD45RO-negative cells. Germline-derived CDR1 and CDR2 are SQVTM and ANQGSEA. Trimming removed 7 bases at V and 5 bases at J, with 17 bases between. This CDR3 contains 13 residues. Only in-frame clones appear in the TCRdb table, and some are missing; sequencing was by immunoSEQ multiplex PCR. The sample has some 2,100,000 clones; about 92% are singletons. The TCR sequence derives from a man aged 18-30 years in good health. Some clones in this sample may be carry-over from other donors' samples. The rearrangement links TRBV29-1 to TRBJ1-1; D might be TRBD1 (6 bases). The sample taken for sequencing was naive CD8+ T cells from PBMCs. CDR3 coding DNA: TGCAGCGCCACGACAGGTGGTAGTACTGAAGCTTTCTTT. Translation gives CSATTGGSTEAFF.